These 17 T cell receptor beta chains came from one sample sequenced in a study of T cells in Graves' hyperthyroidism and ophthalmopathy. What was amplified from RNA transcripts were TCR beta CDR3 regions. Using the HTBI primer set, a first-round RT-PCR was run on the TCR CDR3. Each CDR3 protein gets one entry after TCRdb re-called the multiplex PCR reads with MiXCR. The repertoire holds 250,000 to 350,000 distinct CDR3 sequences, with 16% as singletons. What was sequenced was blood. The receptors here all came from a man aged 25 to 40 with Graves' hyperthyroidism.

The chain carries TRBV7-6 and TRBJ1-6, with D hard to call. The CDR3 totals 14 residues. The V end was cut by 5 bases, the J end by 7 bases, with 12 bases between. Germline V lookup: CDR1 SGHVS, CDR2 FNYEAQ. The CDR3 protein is CASSPSGWNSPLHF. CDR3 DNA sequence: TGTGCCAGCAGCCCGAGCGGGTGGAATTCACCCCTCCACTTT. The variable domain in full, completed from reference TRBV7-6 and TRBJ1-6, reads GAGVSQSPRYKVTKRGQDVALRCDPISGHVSLYWYRQALGQGPEFLTYFNYEAQQDKSGLPNDRFSAERPEGSISTLTIQRTEQRDSAMYRCASSPSGWNSPLHFGNGTRLTVT.

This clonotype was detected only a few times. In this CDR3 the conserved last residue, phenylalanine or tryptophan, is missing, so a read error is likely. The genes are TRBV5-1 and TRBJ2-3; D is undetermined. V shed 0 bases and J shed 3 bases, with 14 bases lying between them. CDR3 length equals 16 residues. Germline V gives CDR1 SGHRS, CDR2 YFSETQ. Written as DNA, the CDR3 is TGCGCCAGCAGCTTGGAGCCCTCGGGTTCTACAGATACGCAGTATCTT. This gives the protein CASSLEPSGSTDTQYL.

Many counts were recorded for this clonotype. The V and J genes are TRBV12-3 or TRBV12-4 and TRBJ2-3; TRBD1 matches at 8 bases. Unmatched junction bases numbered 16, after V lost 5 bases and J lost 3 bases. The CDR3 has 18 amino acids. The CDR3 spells CASSPPVTTGVGTDTQYF. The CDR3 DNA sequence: TGTGCCAGCAGTCCACCAGTTACGACAGGGGTGGGGACAGATACGCAGTATTTT.

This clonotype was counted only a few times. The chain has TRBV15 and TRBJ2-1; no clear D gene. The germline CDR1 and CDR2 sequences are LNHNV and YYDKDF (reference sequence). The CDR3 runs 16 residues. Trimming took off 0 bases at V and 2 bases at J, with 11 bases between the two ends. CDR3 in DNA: TGTGCCACCAGCAGAGATGAGACGCCTCCCTACAATGAGCAGTTCTTC. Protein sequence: CATSRDETPPYNEQFF.

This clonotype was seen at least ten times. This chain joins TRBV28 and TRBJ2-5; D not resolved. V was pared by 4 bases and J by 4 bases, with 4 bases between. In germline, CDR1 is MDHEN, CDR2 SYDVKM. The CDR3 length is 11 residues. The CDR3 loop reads CASSWGETQYF. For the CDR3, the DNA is TGTGCCAGCAGTTGGGGAGAGACCCAGTACTTC. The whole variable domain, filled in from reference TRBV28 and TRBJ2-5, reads DVKVTQSSRYLVKRTGEKVFLECVQDMDHENMFWYRQDPGLGLRLIYFSYDVKMKEKGDIPEGYSVSREKKERFSLILESASTNQTSMYLCASSWGETQYFGPGTRLLVL.

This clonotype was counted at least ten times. CDR3 DNA sequence: TGCAGTGCTAGGTGGCGCGGGGCGGGCCATCTAGACAATGAGCAGTTCTTC. It encodes CSARWRGAGHLDNEQFF. The rearrangement links TRBV20-1 to TRBJ2-1, with D possibly TRBD2 on 6 matching bases. V lost 3 bases, J lost 5 bases, and 23 bases lay in between. CDR3 length: 17 amino acids. CDR1 is DFQATT, CDR2 SNEGSKA, per germline (reference sequence).

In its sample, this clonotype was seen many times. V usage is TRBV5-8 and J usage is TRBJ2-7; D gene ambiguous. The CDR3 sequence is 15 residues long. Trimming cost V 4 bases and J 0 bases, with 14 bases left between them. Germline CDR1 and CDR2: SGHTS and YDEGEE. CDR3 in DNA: TGTGCCAGCAGCATGGCGGCCCACCTCTCCTACGAGCAGTACTTC. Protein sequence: CASSMAAHLSYEQYF.

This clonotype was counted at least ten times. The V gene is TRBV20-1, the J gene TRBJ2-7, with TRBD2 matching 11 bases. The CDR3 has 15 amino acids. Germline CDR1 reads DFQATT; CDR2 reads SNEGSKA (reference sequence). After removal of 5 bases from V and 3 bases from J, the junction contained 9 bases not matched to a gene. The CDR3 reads CSAQRTGTSGYEQYF. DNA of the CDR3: TGCAGTGCTCAGCGGACCGGGACTAGCGGCTACGAGCAGTACTTC.

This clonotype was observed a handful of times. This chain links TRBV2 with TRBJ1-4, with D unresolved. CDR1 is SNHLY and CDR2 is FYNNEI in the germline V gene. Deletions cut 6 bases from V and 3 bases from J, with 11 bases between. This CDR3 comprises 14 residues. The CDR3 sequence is CASRREVSNEKLFF. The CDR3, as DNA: TGTGCCAGCAGGAGGGAGGTGTCTAATGAAAAACTGTTTTTT. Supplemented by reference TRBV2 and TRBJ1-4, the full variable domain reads EPEVTQTPSHQVTQMGQEVILRCVPISNHLYFYWYRQILGQKVEFLVSFYNNEISEKSEIFDDQFSVERPDGSNFTLKIRSTKLEDSAMYFCASRREVSNEKLFFGSGTQLSVL.

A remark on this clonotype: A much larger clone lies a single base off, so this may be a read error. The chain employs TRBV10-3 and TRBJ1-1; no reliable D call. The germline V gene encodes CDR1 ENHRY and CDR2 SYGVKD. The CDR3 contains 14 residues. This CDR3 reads CAISERLSNTKAFF. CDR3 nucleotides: TGTGCCATCAGTGAACGACTTTCGAACACTAAAGCTTTCTTT.

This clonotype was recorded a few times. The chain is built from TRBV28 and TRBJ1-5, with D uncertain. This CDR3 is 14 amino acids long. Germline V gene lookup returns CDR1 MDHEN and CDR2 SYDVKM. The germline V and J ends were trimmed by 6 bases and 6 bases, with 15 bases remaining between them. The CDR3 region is CASRPTVGSQPQHF. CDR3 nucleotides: TGTGCCAGCAGGCCCACAGTGGGAAGTCAGCCCCAGCATTTT.

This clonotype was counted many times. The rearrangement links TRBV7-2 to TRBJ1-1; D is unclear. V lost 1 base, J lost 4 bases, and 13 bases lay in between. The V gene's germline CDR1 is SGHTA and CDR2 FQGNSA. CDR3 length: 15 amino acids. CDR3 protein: CASSLVGGSGTEAFF. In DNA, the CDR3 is TGTGCCAGCAGCTTAGTAGGCGGTTCGGGCACTGAAGCTTTCTTT. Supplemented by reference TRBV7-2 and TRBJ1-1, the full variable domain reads GAGVSQSPSNKVTEKGKDVELRCDPISGHTALYWYRQSLGQGLEFLIYFQGNSAPDKSGLPSDRFSAERTGGSVSTLTIQRTQQEDSAVYLCASSLVGGSGTEAFFGQGTRLTVV.

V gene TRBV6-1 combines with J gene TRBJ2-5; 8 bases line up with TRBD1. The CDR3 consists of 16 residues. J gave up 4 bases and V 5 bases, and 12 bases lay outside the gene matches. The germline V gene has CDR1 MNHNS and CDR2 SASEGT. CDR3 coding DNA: TGTGCCAGCAGTTCCGAAACAGGGGGAGCGAGAGAGACCCAGTACTTC. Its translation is CASSSETGGARETQYF.

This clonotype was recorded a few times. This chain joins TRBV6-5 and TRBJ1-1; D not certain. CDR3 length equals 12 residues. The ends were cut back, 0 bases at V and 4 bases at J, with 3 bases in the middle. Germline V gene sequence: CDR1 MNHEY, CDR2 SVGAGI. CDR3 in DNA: TGTGCCAGCAGTTACTCCCCCACTGAAGCTTTCTTT. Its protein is CASSYSPTEAFF.

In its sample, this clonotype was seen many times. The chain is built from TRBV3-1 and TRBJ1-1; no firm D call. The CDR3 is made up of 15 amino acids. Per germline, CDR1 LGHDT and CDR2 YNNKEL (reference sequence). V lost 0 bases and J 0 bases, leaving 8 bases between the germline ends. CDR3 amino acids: CASSQEAGLNTEAFF. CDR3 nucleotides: TGTGCCAGCAGCCAAGAGGCGGGCTTGAACACTGAAGCTTTCTTT.

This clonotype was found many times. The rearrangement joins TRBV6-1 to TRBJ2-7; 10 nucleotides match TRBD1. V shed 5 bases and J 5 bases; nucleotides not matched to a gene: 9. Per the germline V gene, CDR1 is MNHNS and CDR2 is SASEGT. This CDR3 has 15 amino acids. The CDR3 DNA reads TGTGCCAGCAGTCCTCCGGACAGGGGGGACGACGAGCAGTACTTC. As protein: CASSPPDRGDDEQYF.

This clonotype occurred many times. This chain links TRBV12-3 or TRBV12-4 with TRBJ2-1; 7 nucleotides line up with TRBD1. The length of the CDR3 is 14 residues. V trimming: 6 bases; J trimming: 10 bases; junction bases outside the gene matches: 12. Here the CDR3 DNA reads TGTGCCAGCAGGGCCTCGGGACAGATCAGGGAGCAGTTCTTC. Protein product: CASRASGQIREQFF.